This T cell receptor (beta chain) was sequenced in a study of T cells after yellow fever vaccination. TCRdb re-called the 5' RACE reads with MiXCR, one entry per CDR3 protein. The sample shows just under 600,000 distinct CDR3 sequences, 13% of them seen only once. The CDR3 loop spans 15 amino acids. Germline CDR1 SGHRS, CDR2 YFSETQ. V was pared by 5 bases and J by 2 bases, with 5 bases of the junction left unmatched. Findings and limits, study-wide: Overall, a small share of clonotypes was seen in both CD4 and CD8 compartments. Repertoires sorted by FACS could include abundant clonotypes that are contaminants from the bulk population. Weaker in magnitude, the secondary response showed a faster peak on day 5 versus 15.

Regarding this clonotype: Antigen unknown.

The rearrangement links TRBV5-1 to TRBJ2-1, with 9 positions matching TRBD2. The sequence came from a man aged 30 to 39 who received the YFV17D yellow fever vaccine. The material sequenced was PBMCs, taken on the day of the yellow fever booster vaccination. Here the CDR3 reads CASSGSGGTYNEQFF. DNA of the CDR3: TGCGCCAGCAGTGGTAGCGGGGGCACCTACAATGAGCAGTTCTTC.